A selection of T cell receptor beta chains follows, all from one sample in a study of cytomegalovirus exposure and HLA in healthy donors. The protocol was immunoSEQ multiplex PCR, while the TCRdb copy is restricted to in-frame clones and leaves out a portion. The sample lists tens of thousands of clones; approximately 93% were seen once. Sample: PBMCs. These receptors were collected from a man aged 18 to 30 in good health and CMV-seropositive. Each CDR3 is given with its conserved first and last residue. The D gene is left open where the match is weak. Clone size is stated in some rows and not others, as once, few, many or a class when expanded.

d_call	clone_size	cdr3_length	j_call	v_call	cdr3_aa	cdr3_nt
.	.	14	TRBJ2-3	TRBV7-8	CASSLYTRTDTQYF	TGTGCCAGCAGCTTGTACACGCGCACAGATACGCAGTATTTT
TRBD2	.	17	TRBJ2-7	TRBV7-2	CASSAGVGLTFSYEQYF	TGTGCCAGCAGCGCGGGGGTCGGACTGACGTTCTCCTACGAGCAGTACTTC
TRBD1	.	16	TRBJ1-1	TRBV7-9	CASSLLGQGMNTEAFF	TGTGCCAGCAGCTTACTAGGACAGGGAATGAACACTGAAGCTTTCTTT
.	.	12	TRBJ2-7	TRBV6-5	CASSHGGYEQYF	TGTGCCAGCAGCCACGGGGGTTACGAGCAGTACTTC
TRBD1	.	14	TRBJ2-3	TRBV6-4	CASSAQGAEDTQYF	TGTGCCAGCAGTGCACAGGGGGCGGAGGATACGCAGTATTTT
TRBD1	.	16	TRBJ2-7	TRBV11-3	CASSPRQGLSSYEQYF	TGTGCCAGCAGCCCACGACAGGGTTTAAGCTCCTACGAGCAGTACTTC
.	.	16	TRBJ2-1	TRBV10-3	CAIKRGTTGPNNEQFF	TGTGCCATCAAGAGGGGGACCACCGGGCCTAACAATGAGCAGTTCTTC
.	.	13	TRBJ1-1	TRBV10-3	CAISEQGNTEAFF	TGTGCCATCAGTGAGCAGGGTAACACTGAAGCTTTCTTT
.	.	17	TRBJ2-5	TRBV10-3	CAISESLGPREEETQYF	TGTGCCATCAGTGAGTCTCTGGGCCCGAGGGAAGAAGAGACCCAGTACTTC
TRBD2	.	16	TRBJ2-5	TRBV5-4	CASSSGTSGRKETQYF	TGTGCCAGCAGCTCCGGGACTAGCGGGAGAAAAGAGACCCAGTACTTC
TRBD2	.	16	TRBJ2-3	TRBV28	CASSLAQAGGADTQYF	TGTGCCAGCAGTTTAGCCCAAGCGGGAGGCGCAGATACGCAGTATTTT
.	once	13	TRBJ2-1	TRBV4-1	CASSRYRVDEQFF	TGCGCCAGCAGCCGGTACAGGGTCGATGAGCAGTTCTTC
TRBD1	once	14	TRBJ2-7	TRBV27	CASSPWTGNDEQYF	TGTGCCAGCAGTCCTTGGACAGGGAACGACGAGCAGTACTTC
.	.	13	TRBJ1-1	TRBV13	CASSPRGLGEAFF	TGTGCCAGCAGCCCAAGGGGGTTGGGTGAAGCTTTCTTT
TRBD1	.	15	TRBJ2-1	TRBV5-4	CASSVTGGSYNEQFF	TGTGCCAGCAGCGTGACAGGGGGCTCCTACAATGAGCAGTTCTTC
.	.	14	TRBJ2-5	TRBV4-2	CASSQVLARETQYF	TGTGCCAGCAGCCAAGTACTAGCAAGAGAGACCCAGTACTTC
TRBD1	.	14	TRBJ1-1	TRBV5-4	CASSRQGGDTEAFF	TGTGCCAGCAGCAGACAGGGAGGAGACACTGAAGCTTTCTTT
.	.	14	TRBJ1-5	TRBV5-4	CASSLAGEGQPQHF	TGTGCCAGCAGCTTGGCGGGGGAAGGTCAGCCCCAGCATTTT
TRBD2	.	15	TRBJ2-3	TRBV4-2	CASRQGAGETDTQYF	TGTGCCAGCAGACAAGGGGCGGGGGAGACAGATACGCAGTATTTT
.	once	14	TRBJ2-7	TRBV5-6	CASSLGPGTYEQYF	TGTGCCAGCAGCTTGGGTCCGGGGACCTACGAGCAGTACTTC
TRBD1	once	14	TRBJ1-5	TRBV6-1	CASREDRGNQPQHF	TGTGCCAGCAGAGAGGACAGGGGGAATCAGCCCCAGCATTTT
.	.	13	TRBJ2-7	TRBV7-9	CASSPQDTYEQYF	TGTGCCAGCAGCCCACAGGATACCTACGAGCAGTACTTC
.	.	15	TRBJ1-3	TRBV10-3	CAISGKGPSGNTIYF	TGTGCCATCAGTGGGAAGGGGCCCTCTGGAAACACCATATATTTT
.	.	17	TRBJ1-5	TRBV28	CASSLSSYRVINQPQHF	TGTGCCAGCAGTTTATCGAGCTACAGGGTTATCAATCAGCCCCAGCATTTT
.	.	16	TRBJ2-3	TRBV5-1	CASSLARLSRSDTQYF	TGCGCCAGCAGCTTGGCCAGACTTTCTAGATCAGATACGCAGTATTTT
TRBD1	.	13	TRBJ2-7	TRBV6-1	CASRLDRGYEQYF	TGTGCCAGCAGGCTCGACAGGGGCTACGAGCAGTACTTC
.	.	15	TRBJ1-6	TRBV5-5	CASSLEGLVSSPLHF	TGTGCCAGCAGCTTGGAGGGGTTGGTAAGTTCACCCCTCCACTTT
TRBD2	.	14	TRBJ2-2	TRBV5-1	CASSNSGITGELFF	TGCGCCAGCAGTAACAGCGGGATCACCGGGGAGCTGTTTTTT
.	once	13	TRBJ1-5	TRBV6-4	CASSEQGGQPQHF	TGTGCCAGCAGTGAGCAGGGAGGGCAGCCCCAGCATTTT
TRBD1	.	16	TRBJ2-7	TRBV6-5	CASSYVRGQGLYEQYF	TGTGCCAGCAGTTACGTCAGGGGACAGGGGCTGTACGAGCAGTACTTC
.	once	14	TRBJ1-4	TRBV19	CASQSGSANEKLFF	TGTGCCAGTCAATCAGGGTCGGCTAATGAAAAACTGTTTTTT
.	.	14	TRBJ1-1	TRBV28	CASSLMGVGTEAFF	TGTGCCAGCAGTTTAATGGGAGTTGGCACTGAAGCTTTCTTT
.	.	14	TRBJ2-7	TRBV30	CAWSFGGGGYEQYF	TGTGCCTGGAGTTTCGGGGGAGGGGGCTACGAGCAGTACTTC
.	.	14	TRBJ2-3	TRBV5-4	CASSSGDIWGTQYF	TGTGCCAGCAGCTCCGGGGACATTTGGGGGACGCAGTATTTT
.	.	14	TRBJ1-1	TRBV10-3	CAISEYEANQAAFF	TGTGCCATCAGTGAGTACGAGGCGAACCAAGCGGCTTTCTTT
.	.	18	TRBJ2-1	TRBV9	CASSVVESGKSSYNEQFF	TGTGCCAGCAGCGTAGTGGAAAGCGGTAAAAGCTCCTACAATGAGCAGTTCTTC
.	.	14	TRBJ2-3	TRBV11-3	CASSPRGGTDTQYF	TGTGCCAGCAGCCCCAGGGGGGGCACAGATACGCAGTATTTT
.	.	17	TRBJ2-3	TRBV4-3	CASSQDTGTYSTDTQYF	TGCGCCAGCAGCCAAGATACGGGGACATACAGCACAGATACGCAGTATTTT
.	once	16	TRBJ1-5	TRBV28	CASSFPLTASNQPQHF	TGTGCCAGCAGTTTCCCCCTCACAGCTAGCAATCAGCCCCAGCATTTT
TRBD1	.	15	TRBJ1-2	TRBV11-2	CASSSFRGPDYGYTF	TGTGCCAGCAGTAGTTTTAGGGGGCCGGACTATGGCTACACCTTC
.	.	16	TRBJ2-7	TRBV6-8	CASSYSALTCNYEQYF	TGTGCCAGCAGTTACTCGGCCCTTACATGTAACTACGAGCAGTACTTC
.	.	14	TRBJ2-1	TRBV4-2	CASSGLSGANEQFF	TGTGCCAGCAGTGGTCTTTCGGGAGCCAATGAGCAGTTCTTC